What follows are 7 T cell receptor beta chains derived from one specimen sequenced in a study of blood T cell repertoires in COVID-19. The table came from immunoSEQ multiplex PCR; TCRdb's copy has only in-frame clones and leaves some out. Among roughly 200,000 clones listed, roughly 80% were seen once. Sequenced sample: peripheral blood. The source of these receptors is a woman aged 80 or over with COVID-19, enrolled during active disease.

The chain recombines TRBV7-2 with TRBJ1-4; 7 bases map to TRBD1. The J segment lost 5 bases and the V segment lost 3 bases, leaving 6 bases of the junction unmatched. The CDR3 extends over 15 amino acids. CDR1 and CDR2 from the germline V gene are SGHTA and FQGNSA. In nucleotides, the CDR3 is TGTGCCAGCAGCTTTTACAGGGGCGCAAATGAAAAACTGTTTTTT. Translated, it gives CASSFYRGANEKLFF.

The V and J genes are TRBV7-2 and TRBJ2-7; TRBD2 aligns across 8 bases. The J segment lost 0 bases and the V segment lost 7 bases, leaving 8 bases of the junction unmatched. The germline CDR1 and CDR2 sequences are SGHTA and FQGNSA. This CDR3 comprises 15 residues. The CDR3 bases are TGTGCCAGCACCCCAACGGCGGGGGGCTCCTACGAGCAGTACTTC. Amino acid sequence: CASTPTAGGSYEQYF. The variable domain in full, completed from reference TRBV7-2 and TRBJ2-7, reads GAGVSQSPSNKVTEKGKDVELRCDPISGHTALYWYRQSLGQGLEFLIYFQGNSAPDKSGLPSDRFSAERTGGSVSTLTIQRTQQEDSAVYLCASTPTAGGSYEQYFGPGTRLTVT.

The chain carries TRBV28 and TRBJ2-6; weak D call: TRBD1 (6 bases). In germline, CDR1 is MDHEN, CDR2 SYDVKM. The CDR3 consists of 15 residues. The ends were cut back, 3 bases at V and 2 bases at J, with 8 bases in the middle. CDR3 nucleotide sequence: TGTGCCAGCAGTTTGTCAGGGGCTGGGGCCAACGTCCTGACTTTC. Amino acids: CASSLSGAGANVLTF. The variable domain in full, completed from reference TRBV28 and TRBJ2-6, reads DVKVTQSSRYLVKRTGEKVFLECVQDMDHENMFWYRQDPGLGLRLIYFSYDVKMKEKGDIPEGYSVSREKKERFSLILESASTNQTSMYLCASSLSGAGANVLTFGAGSRLTVL.

A few counts support this clone. The V gene is TRBV9, the J gene TRBJ1-1; 9 bases map to TRBD1. CDR1 and CDR2 from the germline V gene are SGDLS and YYNGEE. The trim removed 3 bases at V and 3 bases at J, leaving 3 bases unmatched. This CDR3 has 14 residues. DNA of the CDR3: TGTGCCAGCAGCGGACGACAGGGGGACACTGAAGCTTTCTTT. Encoded protein: CASSGRQGDTEAFF.

Worth noting for this clone: Other DNA variants within this sample encode the same CDR3. The V gene is TRBV6-5, the J gene TRBJ1-1; no clear D gene. CDR3 length: 14 residues. Per the germline V gene, CDR1 is MNHEY and CDR2 is SVGAGI. The V end was cut by 2 bases, the J end by 2 bases, with 9 bases between. The CDR3 DNA reads as TGTGCCAGCAGTTACCGGGAGCTCAACACTGAAGCTTTCTTT. Translation: CASSYRELNTEAFF.

The CDR3 DNA reads as TGTGCCAGCAGTGAAGGGGTGAACCAGCCCCAGCATTTT. The encoded protein is CASSEGVNQPQHF. The chain joins TRBV19 to TRBJ1-5; D perhaps matches TRBD1 (5 bases). The CDR3 is 13 residues long. Trimming cost V 9 bases and J 7 bases, with 16 bases left between them. Germline CDR1 reads LNHDA; CDR2 reads SQIVND (reference sequence).

CDR3 sequence: CASSPRGGGYEQYF. The DNA for the CDR3 is TGTGCCAGCAGCCCTCGAGGAGGCGGGTACGAGCAGTACTTC. This rearrangement joins TRBV3-1 (or the pseudogene TRBV3-2) to TRBJ2-7; tentative D call: TRBD2 (5 bases). CDR3 length: 14 amino acids. Germline V gives CDR1 LGHDT, CDR2 YNNKEL (reference sequence). Trimming pared 4 bases from V and 4 bases from J, leaving 14 bases between.